This TCR beta chain was sequenced in a study of blood T cell repertoires in COVID-19. The overall study: Italy, Spain and the United States were the sources of the convalescent and acute COVID-19 samples.

This CDR3 has 13 residues. Germline V gene lookup returns CDR1 SGHTA and CDR2 FQGTGA. V was pared by 8 bases and J by 2 bases, with 10 bases between. The sample holds a few counts of this clone. Here immunoSEQ multiplex PCR was the method, and the copy in TCRdb shows in-frame clones only, minus some. The table shows under 200,000 clones, with 75% to 90% occurring only once. The gene calls are TRBV7-3 and TRBJ1-3; D remains ambiguous. Sample: PBMCs or T cells enriched from blood (not recorded which). The clonotype was recovered from a woman in her fifties or sixties who had recovered from COVID-19. Here the CDR3 DNA reads TGTGCCAGCTCGAGGGTAGCTGGAAACACCATATATTTT. It codes for CASSRVAGNTIYF.